The 21 T cell receptor beta chains listed next were all sequenced from one sample in a study of cytomegalovirus exposure and HLA in healthy donors. The data were produced by immunoSEQ multiplex PCR, yet TCRdb's version contains in-frame clones alone and is incomplete. The sample records roughly 350,000 clones, approximately 90% being singletons. Sequencing used PBMCs. The receptors shown here come from a woman aged 18-29 years in good health and CMV-seronegative.

This sequence joins TRBV5-6 and TRBJ2-7, with TRBD2 as a possible D gene (6 bases). The CDR3 is made up of 16 amino acids. Germline V gene data show CDR1 as SGHDT and CDR2 as YYEEEE. Trimming removed 5 bases at V and 1 base at J, with 19 bases between. In DNA form, the CDR3 reads TGTGCCAGCAGTCTGCCGGGGGTAGGACTATCCTACGAGCAGTACTTC. Protein sequence: CASSLPGVGLSYEQYF.

This clone was seen a single time. The rearrangement uses TRBV2 and TRBJ2-7; 9 positions agree with TRBD2. Per germline, CDR1 SNHLY and CDR2 FYNNEI. The ends lost 0 bases at V and 4 bases at J; junction bases unmatched: 7. The CDR3 runs 16 residues. CDR3 loop: CASSEARASGVYEQYF. DNA of the CDR3: TGTGCCAGCAGTGAAGCGCGGGCTAGCGGGGTATACGAGCAGTACTTC.

The chain is built from TRBV7-9 and TRBJ1-1, with 7 bases lining up with TRBD1. Germline V CDR1 and CDR2: SEHNR, FQNEAQ (reference sequence). The V segment lost 1 base and the J segment 4 bases; nucleotides outside the gene matches: 6. CDR3 length equals 15 residues. The CDR3 nucleotides read TGTGCCAGCAGCTTAGAGTCAGGGGGAGGCACTGAAGCTTTCTTT. Amino acid sequence: CASSLESGGGTEAFF.

This clone has only a few counts. V usage is TRBV20-1 and J usage is TRBJ2-5; no clear D gene. Trimming removed 5 bases from V and 1 base from J, with 5 bases in between. Per the germline V gene, CDR1 is DFQATT and CDR2 is SNEGSKA (reference sequence). The CDR3 has 11 amino acids. The CDR3 DNA reads as TGCAGTGCTTGGGCCCAAGAGACCCAGTACTTC. The encoded protein is CSAWAQETQYF.

In DNA, the CDR3 is TGTGCCAGCAGCCTGGGGTGGACTAGCAACGACGAGCAGTACTTC. Translated, it gives CASSLGWTSNDEQYF. The rearrangement links TRBV7-8 to TRBJ2-7; TRBD2 aligns across 8 bases. The CDR3 has 15 amino acids. Germline CDR1 reads SGHVS; CDR2 reads FQNEAQ. Unmatched junction bases numbered 11, after V lost 5 bases and J lost 5 bases.

V usage is TRBV30 and J usage is TRBJ2-1; D uncertain. V was cut by 1 base and J by 5 bases, with 9 bases left in between. CDR3 length equals 13 residues. CDR1 GTSNPN and CDR2 SVGIG come from the germline V gene (reference sequence). The chain's CDR3 is CAWSDGLDNEQFF. The CDR3 DNA follows: TGTGCCTGGAGTGACGGTCTGGACAATGAGCAGTTCTTC.

The chain couples TRBV10-1 to TRBJ2-3; no clear D gene. Germline CDR1 reads WNHNN; CDR2 reads SYGVQD (reference sequence). The CDR3 contains 9 residues. Deletions cut 9 bases from V and 8 bases from J, with 6 bases between. The CDR3 spells CASLITQYF. In DNA, the CDR3 is TGCGCCAGTTTAATTACGCAGTATTTT.

This clone was counted a few times. This chain's CDR3 is CATGGSSGSSYEQYF. The CDR3 coding sequence is TGTGCCACGGGGGGGAGTAGCGGGAGCTCCTACGAGCAGTACTTC. The J gene is TRBJ2-7, the V gene TRBV10-3; 9 bases map to TRBD2. The CDR3 consists of 15 residues. V gave up 10 bases and J gave up 0 bases; unmatched junction bases: 10. Germline V gene sequence: CDR1 ENHRY, CDR2 SYGVKD.

The chain couples TRBV28 to TRBJ1-5; the D is unclear. CDR1 is MDHEN, CDR2 SYDVKM, per germline. CDR3 length: 17 amino acids. Trimming removed 0 bases from V and 0 bases from J, with 12 bases in between. CDR3 sequence (DNA): TGTGCCAGCAGTTTATGGGGCCCCACGGATAGCAATCAGCCCCAGCATTTT. Protein sequence: CASSLWGPTDSNQPQHF.

This rearrangement joins TRBV9 to TRBJ1-5, with D unclear. The germline gives CDR1 SGDLS, CDR2 YYNGEE. V lost 4 bases and J 2 bases, leaving 10 bases between the germline ends. CDR3 length: 14 residues. The CDR3 DNA is TGTGCCAGCAGCACGGGTAGCGGCAATCAGCCCCAGCATTTT. The encoded protein is CASSTGSGNQPQHF.

V is TRBV19 and J is TRBJ1-2; 8 positions match TRBD1. Trimming at V came to 3 bases and at J to 6 bases, leaving 12 bases not matched to a gene. The CDR3 is 16 amino acids. Germline CDR1 is LNHDA and CDR2 is SQIVND (reference sequence). CDR3 in amino acids: CASSIDSGRGLNGYTF. The CDR3 nucleotides read TGTGCCAGTAGTATTGATAGCGGCAGGGGGCTGAATGGCTACACCTTC.

The V and J genes are TRBV5-1 and TRBJ2-5; 7 bases map to TRBD2. With 0 bases clipped from V and 0 bases from J, the junction kept 5 bases outside the gene matches. This CDR3 comprises 16 residues. Germline CDR1 reads SGHRS; CDR2 reads YFSETQ. CDR3 protein: CASSLGASGNQETQYF. In DNA form, the CDR3 reads TGCGCCAGCAGCTTGGGGGCTAGCGGCAACCAAGAGACCCAGTACTTC.

The genes are TRBV6-6 and TRBJ2-1, with 10 bases identical to TRBD1. The V segment lost 11 bases and the J segment 9 bases; nucleotides outside the gene matches: 10. Germline CDR1 is MNHNY and CDR2 is SVGAGI (reference sequence). CDR3 size: 13 residues. The CDR3 DNA reads TGTGCCGCGACCGGGACAGGGGTTGGTGAGCAGTTCTTC. Protein product: CAATGTGVGEQFF.

This clone appeared many times. The chain joins TRBV27 to TRBJ2-1, with TRBD1 as a possible D gene (6 bases). V lost 6 bases and J 5 bases, leaving 14 bases between the germline ends. This CDR3 has 14 amino acids. Germline V CDR1 and CDR2: MNHEY, SMNVEV (reference sequence). The CDR3 DNA reads as TGTGCCAGCAGCTGGCCCGGGACAAACAATGAGCAGTTCTTC. Amino acids: CASSWPGTNNEQFF.

J is TRBJ2-4 and V is TRBV7-2, with D unclear. This CDR3 has 15 amino acids. The germline V and J ends were trimmed by 1 base and 1 base, with 8 bases remaining between them. CDR1 is SGHTA, CDR2 FQGNSA, per germline. The CDR3 DNA sequence: TGTGCCAGCAGCTTAGTCTATGTTGCCAAAAACATTCAGTACTTC. Protein sequence: CASSLVYVAKNIQYF.

This chain uses TRBV6-1 with TRBJ1-2; 9 nucleotides match TRBD1. The CDR3 covers 15 residues. V was clipped by 3 bases and J by 4 bases; unmatched bases: 6. CDR1 MNHNS and CDR2 SASEGT come from the germline V gene. CDR3 amino acids: CASSDFGTGSYGYTF. The CDR3 DNA is TGTGCCAGCAGTGATTTTGGGACAGGGTCCTATGGCTACACCTTC.

CDR3 sequence reads: CASSQFARVGLAGKNIQYF. As DNA, the CDR3 is TGCGCCAGCAGTCAATTCGCCCGGGTGGGACTAGCGGGCAAAAACATTCAGTACTTC. The J gene is TRBJ2-4, the V gene TRBV23-1, with 12 bases fitting TRBD2. TRBV23-1 is identified as an open reading frame with a role that is uncertain. This CDR3 has 19 amino acids. The V segment lost 1 base and the J segment 3 bases; nucleotides outside the gene matches: 10.

The J gene is TRBJ2-2, the V gene TRBV6-4; D is unresolved. CDR3 length: 14 amino acids. Per the germline V gene, CDR1 is MRHNA and CDR2 is SNTAGT. Trimming removed 0 bases from V and 6 bases from J, with 8 bases in between. CDR3 loop: CASSDSSIAGELFF. The CDR3 DNA sequence: TGTGCCAGCAGTGACTCGAGTATCGCCGGGGAGCTGTTTTTT.

The rearrangement joins TRBV27 to TRBJ2-5, with TRBD2 identical over 12 bases. Germline V lookup: CDR1 MNHEY, CDR2 SMNVEV (reference sequence). The CDR3 sequence is 16 residues long. After removal of 2 bases from V and 5 bases from J, the junction contained 6 bases not matched to a gene. The CDR3 region is CASSLTGLAGRETQYF. The CDR3 DNA follows: TGTGCCAGCAGTTTAACCGGACTAGCGGGAAGGGAGACCCAGTACTTC.

The V and J genes are TRBV5-1 and TRBJ2-5; the match to TRBD2 covers 8 bases. The V segment lost 2 bases and the J segment 1 base; nucleotides outside the gene matches: 1. Germline lookup yields CDR1 SGHRS and CDR2 YFSETQ. CDR3 length equals 14 residues. This chain's CDR3 is CASSLLAAQETQYF. CDR3 nucleotide sequence: TGCGCCAGCAGCTTACTAGCGGCCCAAGAGACCCAGTACTTC.

V is TRBV4-3 and J is TRBJ1-2; possibly TRBD1 for D (5 bases). The CDR3 is 13 amino acids. The germline CDR1 and CDR2 sequences are LGHNA and YSLEER. V lost 4 bases to trimming and J lost 2 bases, with 8 bases between them. The chain's CDR3 is CASSLAGNYGYTF. CDR3 nucleotide sequence: TGCGCCAGCAGCCTGGCAGGGAACTATGGCTACACCTTC.